The subject of this entry is one T cell receptor beta chain. The antigen is unknown. This entry is derived from a study of response to subunit inactivated influenza vaccine. TCRdb independently ran MiXCR on the RT-PCR reads; one entry per CDR3 protein. This table holds more than 200,000 distinct CDR3 sequences, 12% found once. Study findings and constraints: The authors proposed limited new T cell recruitment per seasonal influenza vaccination.

This CDR3 spans 17 amino acids. The germline V gene encodes CDR1 MNHEY and CDR2 SVGEGT. With 6 bases clipped from V and 0 bases from J, the junction kept 14 bases outside the gene matches. The input for sequencing was non-naive T cells sorted from PBMCs, taken less than 15 days before vaccination. The TCR comes from a man aged 45-65 years who received an inactivated influenza vaccine. The chain carries TRBV6-2 or TRBV6-3 and TRBJ2-7; 7 positions match TRBD1. The CDR3 nucleotides are TGTGCCAGCAGCCCACGGAAAGGGGGCCTAAGCTCCTACGAGCAGTACTTC. Protein: CASSPRKGGLSSYEQYF.